These T cell receptor beta chains were read from a single sample in a study of CD8 T cell repertoires and HIV-1 epitope variants. Repertoires were generated with immunoSEQ multiplex PCR, while TCRdb's copy carries only in-frame clones and drops some. Among over 5,000 clones listed, around 69% were seen once. No antigen has been identified for these receptors. Sequencing was performed on cultured CD8+ T cells derived from PBMCs. The receptors shown here come from a male donor with HIV. CDR3s include the opening cysteine and the closing phenylalanine or tryptophan. Each record gives: CDR3 DNA, CDR3 protein, V gene, clone size, D gene, J gene. A D gene is named only where the DNA matches it firmly. Where a row states a size, it is once, few, many or the class of an expanded clone; other rows omit it.

TGTGCCAGCAGCGCCCGGGGGTCGGTGACTGAAGCTTTCTTT CASSARGSVTEAFF TRBV6-1 . . TRBJ1-1
TGTGCCAGCAGCTTAGACAGGGACACCTCCAATGAGCAGTTCTTC CASSLDRDTSNEQFF TRBV7-6 . . TRBJ2-1
TGTGCCAGCAGCGTAACAGGGGGGGAAGAGACCCAGTACTTC CASSVTGGEETQYF TRBV7-2 few . TRBJ2-5
TGTGCCAGCAGCTTGGGTAACCCTGAAGCTTTCTTT CASSLGNPEAFF TRBV7-2 few . TRBJ1-1
TGCGCCAGCAGCCAAGATTTGAGCGGGGGGGCCTACAATGAGCAGTTCTTC CASSQDLSGGAYNEQFF TRBV4-3 . TRBD2 TRBJ2-1
TGTGCCAGCTCCGAGGCGGAAGGGGCCGGCAATCAGCCCCAGCATTTT CASSEAEGAGNQPQHF TRBV18 . . TRBJ1-5
TGTGCCAGCAGTTTTAAGGTGGGGGAGACCCAGTACTTC CASSFKVGETQYF TRBV28 . . TRBJ2-5
TGTGCCAGCAGCCCCGGGACAGCCGTCTACGAGCAGTACTTC CASSPGTAVYEQYF TRBV5-6 once TRBD1 TRBJ2-7
TGTGCCAGCAGCTTCGACACACCCAATCAGCCCCAGCATTTT CASSFDTPNQPQHF TRBV7-9 . . TRBJ1-5
TGTGCCAGCAGTTTAGAACAGGCATATCAGCCCCAGCATTTT CASSLEQAYQPQHF TRBV28 . . TRBJ1-5
TGTGCCAGCAGCTTAGGAGAACAGGGAGGAGCCGGGGAGCTGTTTTTT CASSLGEQGGAGELFF TRBV7-2 . . TRBJ2-2
TGCAGCGTTGTCGGAAACCTGAACACCGGGGAGCTGTTTTTT CSVVGNLNTGELFF TRBV29-1 . . TRBJ2-2
TGTGCCAGCAGTTACTTTGGGACAGGAACTGAAGCTTTCTTT CASSYFGTGTEAFF TRBV6-5 . TRBD1 TRBJ1-1
TGTGCCAGCAGCCCGCCGGGACAGGCTTATGGCTACACCTTC CASSPPGQAYGYTF TRBV7-2 few TRBD1 TRBJ1-2
TGTGCCAGCAGCGCGGGTACTTATGGCTACACCTTC CASSAGTYGYTF TRBV5-6 few . TRBJ1-2
TGTGCCAGTAGTCTTCGACAGGGACAAGAGACCCAGTACTTC CASSLRQGQETQYF TRBV19 . TRBD1 TRBJ2-5
TGTGCCAGCAGCGTAGCTAAGGGGGCCCAGGGGAACTATGGCTACACCTTC CASSVAKGAQGNYGYTF TRBV9 once TRBD1 TRBJ1-2
TGTGCCAGCTCACCGCGACAGGGAGGTAGGGCAGATACGCAGTATTTT CASSPRQGGRADTQYF TRBV18 . . TRBJ2-3
TGTGCCAGCAGTTTGGAAGTGACTGAAGCTTTCTTT CASSLEVTEAFF TRBV28 . . TRBJ1-1
TGTGCCAGTAGTATAGTGCAGGGCAATCAGCCCCAGCATTTT CASSIVQGNQPQHF TRBV19 once . TRBJ1-5
TGTGCCAGCAGTGAGCGGGAGACCTACAATGAGCAGTTCTTC CASSERETYNEQFF TRBV6-4 . TRBD2 TRBJ2-1
TGTGCCAGCAGCTCCATCGGGCAGGGGGCCACCTACAATGAGCAGTTCTTC CASSSIGQGATYNEQFF TRBV2 . TRBD1 TRBJ2-1
TGCGCCAGCAGCTTGGACGGGGGCACTGAAGCTTTCTTT CASSLDGGTEAFF TRBV5-1 . . TRBJ1-1
TGTGCCTGGAGTGTAGGGGCAAACAGCAATCAGCCCCAGCATTTT CAWSVGANSNQPQHF TRBV30 . . TRBJ1-5
TGTGCCAGCAGTGAAGGACAGGGGGCCTACGAGCAGTACTTC CASSEGQGAYEQYF TRBV28 . TRBD1 TRBJ2-7
TGTGCCAGCAGACGTGGAGGATCATGGTTTGAAAAACTGTTTTTT CASRRGGSWFEKLFF TRBV27 . . TRBJ1-4
TGTGCCAGCAGTTACGGGGGGAGCTGGAGGACAGATACGCAGTATTTT CASSYGGSWRTDTQYF TRBV6-5 . . TRBJ2-3
TGTGCCAGCCGAAACGGTTCCACTGAAGCTTTCTTT CASRNGSTEAFF TRBV11-3 . . TRBJ1-1
TGTGCCAGCAGTTACGTTGGGGATACCCTATCTGGCTACACCTTC CASSYVGDTLSGYTF TRBV6-5 . . TRBJ1-2
TGTGCCAGTACAATGGGAGCGGGAGGGCGGAATGAGCAGTTCTTC CASTMGAGGRNEQFF TRBV19 once TRBD2 TRBJ2-1
TGTGCCAGCAGCTTAGGAGATCGACTAGCAGGGGAGCAGTTCTTC CASSLGDRLAGEQFF TRBV7-8 . TRBD2 TRBJ2-1
TGCGCCAGCAGCCAAGATCGGGACAGCCTCTATGGCTACACCTTC CASSQDRDSLYGYTF TRBV4-3 . TRBD1 TRBJ1-2
TGTGCCAGAAGCTTTGGCGCTAGCGGGGTTTACAATGAGCAGTTCTTC CARSFGASGVYNEQFF TRBV5-3 once TRBD2 TRBJ2-1
TGTGCCAGCAGCTTTGGGACAGGGGTCGATGAGCAGTTCTTC CASSFGTGVDEQFF TRBV7-6 . TRBD1 TRBJ2-1
TGTGCCAGCAGCTCTGGACAGGGGGCGCGCAACGAGCAGTACTTC CASSSGQGARNEQYF TRBV7-9 . TRBD1 TRBJ2-7
TGTGCCAGCAGCCCTAATACGGGGATTCAGCCCCAGCATTTT CASSPNTGIQPQHF TRBV7-9 . . TRBJ1-5
TGTGCCAGCAGCGCCGACTACTACGAGCAGTACTTC CASSADYYEQYF TRBV11-2 few . TRBJ2-7
TGTGCCAGCAGCGACGGGACAGATCCCACCTTC CASSDGTDPTF TRBV27 few TRBD1 TRBJ1-2
TGTGCCAGCAGCCAAGAGCCTAACATTGCAACTAATGAAAAACTGTTTTTT CASSQEPNIATNEKLFF TRBV4-2 . . TRBJ1-4
TGTGCCAGCAGCATTACAGGGGGCGGGGATACGCAGTATTTT CASSITGGGDTQYF TRBV7-9 . TRBD1 TRBJ2-3
TGTGCCAGCAGTCAGAGGGGCTCCTACGAGCAGTACTTC CASSQRGSYEQYF TRBV5-4 . . TRBJ2-7
TGTGCCAGCAGCCCAGGGGGCGCGGATGGCTACACCTTC CASSPGGADGYTF TRBV4-2 few TRBD1 TRBJ1-2
TGCAGCGTTGAAGGAGTCACAAACTATGAGCAGTTCTTC CSVEGVTNYEQFF TRBV29-1 . . TRBJ2-1
TGTGCCAGCAGTCCGGAAGCGGGAGTAAGCGAGCAGTACTTC CASSPEAGVSEQYF TRBV28 medium-sized TRBD2 TRBJ2-7
TGTGCCAGTAGTATAGATGCCAGCGGGAGAATGGAGCAGTTCTTC CASSIDASGRMEQFF TRBV19 once TRBD2 TRBJ2-1
TGTGCCAGCAGCTCTTCGACAGTAAACTTCTACGAGCAGTACTTC CASSSSTVNFYEQYF TRBV13 . . TRBJ2-7
TGTGCCAGTGAATATGTGAGACAGGGAACTTATAGCAATCAGCCCCAGCATTTT CASEYVRQGTYSNQPQHF TRBV19 . TRBD1 TRBJ1-5
TGTGCCAGCAGCTCAGGGGCGATGGATGGCTACACCTTC CASSSGAMDGYTF TRBV11-2 . . TRBJ1-2